This TCR beta chain was captured in a study of PD-1 blockade in classical Hodgkin lymphoma. About the research overall: The nivolumab dose that patients received was 3 mg/kg, given intravenously every 2 weeks.

V gave up 5 bases and J gave up 1 base, with 7 bases separating them. The CDR3 loop spans 13 amino acids. Germline assignment: CDR1 SNHLY and CDR2 FYNNEI. No patient escaped relapse after autologous stem cell transplantation, and brentuximab vedotin exposure varied. It was by magnetic negative selection that CD4+ T cells were purified from thawed PBMCs. Relapsed/refractory classical Hodgkin lymphoma patients had complete, partial or progressive responses. Worth noting for this clone: Antigen specificity is unknown.

Study results and caveats: Prior therapy or disease activity may underlie the repertoire differences, whose causes remain undefined. Those achieving complete response showed baseline diversity like newly diagnosed patients.

Using immunoSEQ multiplex PCR, the repertoire was profiled, and TCRdb retains in-frame clones only, with some absent. The profile shows approximately 8,800 clones, roughly four fifths of them singletons. The starting material was CD4+ T cells from blood, obtained at baseline. V and J are TRBV2 and TRBJ2-3; unclear D gene. This clonotype was sampled from a human donor with classical Hodgkin lymphoma. The CDR3 sequence: CASSWARTDTQYF. The CDR3 DNA sequence: TGTGCCAGCAGTTGGGCCCGCACAGATACGCAGTATTTT.